Below, 14 T cell receptor beta chains from the same sample are listed, as sequenced in a study of T cells after yellow fever vaccination. A single record per CDR3 protein comes from TCRdb applying MiXCR to the 5' RACE reads. The sample holds approximately 330,000 distinct CDR3 sequences; roughly 3.9% are singletons and the top ten take just under 25%. The specimen was PBMCs, collected 5 days after the yellow fever booster vaccination. The source of these receptors is a man aged 18 to 30 who received the YFV17D yellow fever vaccine.

This clonotype was seen repeatedly, ten times or more. The chain links TRBV5-5 to TRBJ2-5; 9 nucleotides align to TRBD1. There are 15 residues in the CDR3. Trimming took 5 bases from V and 4 from J; bases not matched to a gene: 9. Germline V CDR1 and CDR2: SGHKS, YYEKEE (reference sequence). CDR3 in DNA: TGTGCCAGCAGTAACCAGGACAGGGGAGGAGAGACCCAGTACTTC. Translation: CASSNQDRGGETQYF.

This chain uses TRBV4-1 with TRBJ1-1; D call uncertain. Per germline, CDR1 MGHRA and CDR2 YSYEKL. The CDR3 sequence is 13 residues long. The V end lost 3 bases, the J end lost 1 base, and 6 bases lay between the germline ends. The CDR3 reads CASSQTSNTEAFF. The CDR3 DNA follows: TGCGCCAGCAGCCAGACTTCGAACACTGAAGCTTTCTTT.

The chain recombines TRBV7-9 with TRBJ1-2, with D unclear. CDR1 and CDR2 from the germline V gene are SEHNR and FQNEAQ (reference sequence). V lost 1 base and J lost 4, with 10 bases in between. The CDR3 sequence is 14 residues long. The CDR3 DNA follows: TGTGCCAGCAGCTTAGGGGAATTTAGCTATGGCTACACCTTC. Amino acids: CASSLGEFSYGYTF.

In this sample, this clonotype turned up a few times. The chain links TRBV5-4 to TRBJ2-1, with 9 bases fitting TRBD1. J gave up 7 bases and V 5 bases, and 7 bases lay outside the gene matches. This CDR3 is 14 amino acids long. Germline values: CDR1 SGHNT, CDR2 YYREEE (reference sequence). The CDR3: CASSTGQGDNEQFF. The CDR3 DNA follows: TGTGCCAGCAGTACGGGACAGGGCGATAATGAGCAGTTCTTC. The full variable domain, in which reference TRBV5-4 and TRBJ2-1 provide the parts outside the CDR3, is ETGVTQSPTHLIKTRGQQVTLRCSSQSGHNTVSWYQQALGQGPQFIFQYYREEENGRGNFPPRFSGLQFPNYSSELNVNALELDDSALYLCASSTGQGDNEQFFGPGTRLTVL.

The CDR3 nucleotides are TGTGCCAGCTCACCAGCGGGGGGGCCTTTATACGAGCAGTACTTC. It yields the protein CASSPAGGPLYEQYF. This chain links TRBV18 with TRBJ2-7; 9 nucleotides line up with TRBD2. The CDR3 runs 15 residues. Trimming at V came to 2 bases and at J to 4 bases, leaving 6 bases not matched to a gene. CDR1 is KGHSH, CDR2 LQKENI, per germline.

This clonotype came up a few times. This chain uses TRBV29-1 with TRBJ1-5, with D hard to call. Trimming took 7 bases from V and 7 from J, leaving 14 bases between them. The CDR3 is 12 residues long. Germline V lookup: CDR1 SQVTM, CDR2 ANQGSEA. The DNA of the CDR3 is TGCAGCGGATGGGGATCCAGCCAGCCCCAGCATTTT. It specifies CSGWGSSQPQHF.

This clonotype was seen repeatedly, ten times or more. This chain joins TRBV6-2 or TRBV6-3 and TRBJ2-2, with D possibly being TRBD2 (6 bases). CDR1 is MNHEY, CDR2 SVGEGT, per germline. With 7 bases removed from V and 0 bases from J, the gap between germline ends came to 12 bases. The CDR3 length is 15 residues. CDR3 DNA: TGTGCCAGCAATCCTAGCGCCGCGAACACCGGGGAGCTGTTTTTT. Protein sequence: CASNPSAANTGELFF.

This clonotype occurred many times. CDR3 bases: TGTGCCAGCAGCTTAGAACAGGATTCACCCCTCCACTTT. Its protein product is CASSLEQDSPLHF. The rearrangement joins TRBV7-3 to TRBJ1-6, with D possibly being TRBD1 (5 bases). The CDR3 has 13 residues. Trimming removed 2 bases at V and 8 bases at J, with 7 bases between. Looked up from germline, CDR1 is SGHTA and CDR2 is FQGTGA. Based on the CDR3 plus reference TRBV7-3 and TRBJ1-6, the full variable domain is GAGVSQTPSNKVTEKGKYVELRCDPISGHTALYWYRQSLGQGPEFLIYFQGTGAADDSGLPNDRFFAVRPEGSVSTLKIQRTERGDSAVYLCASSLEQDSPLHFGNGTRLTVT.

In the case of this clonotype: The junction differs from germline at one of its ends, possibly a read error. The rearrangement links TRBV7-2 to TRBJ2-1, with unresolved D. This CDR3 region has 13 residues. In germline, CDR1 is SGHTA, CDR2 FQGNSA. DNA for the CDR3: TGTGCCAGCAGCCCATCGGACCAGAGAGGATACTCCTTC. Amino acid sequence: CASSPSDQRGYSF.

There are many counts of this clonotype. The chain joins TRBV3-1 to TRBJ2-3, with TRBD2 matching 11 bases. Trimming removed 0 bases from V and 2 bases from J; junction bases left unmatched: 13. The CDR3 spans 20 residues. Per the germline V gene, CDR1 is LGHDT and CDR2 is YNNKEL (reference sequence). CDR3: CASSQEVGLAGGFSTDTQYF. The CDR3 region has the DNA TGTGCCAGCAGCCAAGAGGTGGGGCTAGCGGGGGGCTTTTCCACAGATACGCAGTATTTT.

J is TRBJ2-7 and V is TRBV20-1; D is ambiguous. Trimming stripped 0 bases from V and 0 bases from J, with 6 bases between. The germline V gene encodes CDR1 DFQATT and CDR2 SNEGSKA (reference sequence). CDR3 length equals 13 residues. CDR3 amino acids: CSARDRVSYEQYF. The CDR3 bases are TGCAGTGCTAGAGATCGGGTCTCCTACGAGCAGTACTTC.

This clonotype was found many times. A read error may produce the germline difference seen at one junction end. This chain connects TRBV5-1 to TRBJ2-3; no clear D gene. The CDR3 contains 13 residues. Germline CDR1 reads SGHRS; CDR2 reads YFSETQ. The CDR3 DNA sequence: TGTGCCAGCAGCTTAGCTAGCACAGATACGCAGTATTTT. Translation: CASSLASTDTQYF.

There are a few counts of this clonotype. This chain joins TRBV20-1 and TRBJ1-5, with D unresolved. From germline, CDR1 is DFQATT and CDR2 SNEGSKA (reference sequence). Trimming took off 3 bases at V and 3 bases at J, with 12 bases between the two ends. This CDR3 has 14 amino acids. CDR3 region: CSARIRSYNQPQHF. Written as DNA, the CDR3 is TGCAGTGCTAGGATACGTTCCTACAATCAGCCCCAGCATTTT.

CDR3 sequence reads: CASSVGRSYEQYV. The CDR3 nucleotides read TGTGCCAGCTCTGTTGGCAGGTCTTACGAGCAGTACGTC. The rearrangement uses TRBV21-1 and TRBJ2-7. TRBV21-1 is a documented pseudogene. The CDR3 is made up of 13 amino acids.